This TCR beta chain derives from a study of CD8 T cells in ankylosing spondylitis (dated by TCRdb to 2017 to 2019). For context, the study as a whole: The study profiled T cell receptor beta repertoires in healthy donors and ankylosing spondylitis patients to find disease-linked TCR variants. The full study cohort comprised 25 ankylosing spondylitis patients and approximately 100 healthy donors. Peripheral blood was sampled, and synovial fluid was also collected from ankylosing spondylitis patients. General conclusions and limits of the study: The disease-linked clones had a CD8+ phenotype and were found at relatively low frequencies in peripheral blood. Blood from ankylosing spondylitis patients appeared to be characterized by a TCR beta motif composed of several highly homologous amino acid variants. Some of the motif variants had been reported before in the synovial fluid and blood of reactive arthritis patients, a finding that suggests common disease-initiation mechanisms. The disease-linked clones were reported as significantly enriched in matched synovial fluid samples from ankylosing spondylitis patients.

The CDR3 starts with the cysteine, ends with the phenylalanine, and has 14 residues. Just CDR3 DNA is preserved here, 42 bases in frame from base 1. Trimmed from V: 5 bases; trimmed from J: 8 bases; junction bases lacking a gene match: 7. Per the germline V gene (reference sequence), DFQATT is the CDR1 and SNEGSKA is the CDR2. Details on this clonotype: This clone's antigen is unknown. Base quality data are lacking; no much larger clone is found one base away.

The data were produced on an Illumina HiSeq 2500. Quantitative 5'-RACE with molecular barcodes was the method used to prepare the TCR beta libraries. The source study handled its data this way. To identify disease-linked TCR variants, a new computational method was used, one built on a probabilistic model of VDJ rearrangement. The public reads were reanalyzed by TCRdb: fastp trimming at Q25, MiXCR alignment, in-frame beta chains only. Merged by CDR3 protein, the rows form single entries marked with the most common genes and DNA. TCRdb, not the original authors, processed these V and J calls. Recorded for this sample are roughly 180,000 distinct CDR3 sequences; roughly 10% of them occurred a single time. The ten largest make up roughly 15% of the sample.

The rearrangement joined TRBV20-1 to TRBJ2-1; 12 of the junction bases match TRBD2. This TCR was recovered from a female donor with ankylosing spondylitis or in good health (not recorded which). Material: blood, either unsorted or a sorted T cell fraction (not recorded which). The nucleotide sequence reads TGCAGTGCTCTACCTAGCGGGAGGGCTCATGAGCAGTTCTTC. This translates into CSALPSGRAHEQFF.